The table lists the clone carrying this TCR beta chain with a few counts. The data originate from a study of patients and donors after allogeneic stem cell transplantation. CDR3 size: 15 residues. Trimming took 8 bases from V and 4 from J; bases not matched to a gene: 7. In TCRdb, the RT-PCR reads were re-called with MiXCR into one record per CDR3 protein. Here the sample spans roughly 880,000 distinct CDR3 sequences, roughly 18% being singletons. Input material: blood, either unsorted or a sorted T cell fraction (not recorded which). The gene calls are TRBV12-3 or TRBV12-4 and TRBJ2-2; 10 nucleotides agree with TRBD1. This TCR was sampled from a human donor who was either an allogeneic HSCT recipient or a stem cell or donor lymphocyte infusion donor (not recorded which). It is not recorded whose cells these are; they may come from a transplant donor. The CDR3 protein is CASRDRGTRTGELFF. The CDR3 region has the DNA TGTGCCAGCCGGGACAGGGGAACACGCACCGGGGAGCTGTTTTTT.